This TCR beta chain was observed in a study of shared clonotypes between healthy human individuals. Method: immunoSEQ multiplex PCR; TCRdb's copy keeps in-frame clones and lacks some. The sample yields about 2.2 million clones, over 85% seen once. The junction had 7 bases not matched to a gene; V was cut back by 6 bases and J by 6 bases. The germline V gene encodes CDR1 SQVTM and CDR2 ANQGSEA. There are 13 residues in the CDR3. Terminally differentiated effector memory CD45RA+ cells were excluded from the naive CD8 cells, which were CD45RO-negative and positively selected for CCR7. This TCR derives from a young man in good health. Some clones in this sample may be carry-over from other donors' samples. Specimen: naive CD8+ T cells from PBMCs. The rearrangement links TRBV29-1 to TRBJ2-2, with TRBD1 matching over 7 bases. CDR3 DNA: TGCAGCGTACCCGGGACAGAAGCCGGGGAGCTGTTTTTT. It codes for CSVPGTEAGELFF.